This TCR beta chain appears in the sequencing data of a study of T cells in narcolepsy. Germline values: CDR1 ENHRY, CDR2 SYGVKD. Trimming pared 5 bases from V and 5 bases from J, leaving 22 bases between. The CDR3 extends over 18 amino acids. TCRdb keeps only in-frame clones here, not all; method: immunoSEQ multiplex PCR. The table shows about 27,000 clones, with roughly 86% occurring only once. Sequenced: CD45RA- memory CD4+ T cells from PBMCs. This chain uses TRBV10-3 with TRBJ2-6, with D perhaps matching TRBD2 (5 bases). The clonotype comes from a human donor with narcolepsy. This CDR3 is CAISSQRRREDWANVLTF. The CDR3 nucleotides read TGTGCCATCAGTTCTCAACGACGTCGGGAAGATTGGGCCAACGTCCTGACTTTC.